The rows below give T cell receptor beta chains drawn from one sample of a study of CD8 T cells in ankylosing spondylitis. MiXCR, run by TCRdb on the 5' RACE reads, gives a single entry per CDR3 protein. The sample contains around 150,000 distinct CDR3 sequences, approximately 7.3% of which appear only once. The sample consisted of blood, either unsorted or a sorted T cell fraction (not recorded which). These receptors all come from a female donor with ankylosing spondylitis or in good health (not recorded which). The CDR3 runs from the conserved cysteine through the conserved F or W. Fields, in order: CDR3 length, clone size, V gene, J gene, D gene, CDR3 DNA, CDR3 protein. A D gene is named only where the DNA matches it firmly. Where a row states a size, it is once, few, many or the class of an expanded clone; other rows omit it.

13,-,TRBV19,TRBJ2-7,-,TGTGCCAGTAGAGTCCCGGGGGGCGGCGAGCAGTACTTC,CASRVPGGGEQYF
15,many,TRBV5-8,TRBJ1-5,TRBD1,TGTGCCAGCAGCGCTGGACAGGCTGAGGGGCAGCCCCAGCATTTT,CASSAGQAEGQPQHF
14,many,TRBV6-1,TRBJ1-1,-,TGTGCCAGCAGCTTTACCGAAATGAACACTGAAGCTTTCTTT,CASSFTEMNTEAFF
14,many,TRBV12-5,TRBJ2-1,-,TGTGCTAGTGGTTTGCTGACCTCCGGGAATGAGCAGTTCTTC,CASGLLTSGNEQFF
18,many,TRBV4-2,TRBJ2-1,TRBD2,TGTGCCAGCAGCCAAGGAATTGGTGGCGGGGGGACATACAATGAGCAGTTCTTC,CASSQGIGGGGTYNEQFF
14,many,TRBV27,TRBJ1-5,-,TGTGCCAGCAGTTTATCCAGGGGAAATCAGCCCCAGCATTTT,CASSLSRGNQPQHF
16,-,TRBV5-1,TRBJ2-7,-,TGCGCCAGCAGCTTGGCACAGGGTCATAACTCCTACGAGCAGTACTTC,CASSLAQGHNSYEQYF
15,many,TRBV5-1,TRBJ2-3,TRBD2,TGCGCCAGCAGCGTTACTAGCGGGGTTTCAAATACGCAGTATTTT,CASSVTSGVSNTQYF
14,many,TRBV4-1,TRBJ1-1,-,TGCGCCGTACATAGCCCGACGGCGGGAACTGAAGCTTTCTTT,CAVHSPTAGTEAFF
14,many,TRBV7-6,TRBJ1-4,-,TGTGCCAGCAGCTTACCCGGGTCTCGGGAAAAACTGTTTTTT,CASSLPGSREKLFF
15,many,TRBV5-1,TRBJ2-1,-,TGCGCCAGCAGTTTGAACGGGGGAGGTCAGGATGAGCAGTTCTTC,CASSLNGGGQDEQFF
14,many,TRBV11-2,TRBJ2-7,-,TGTGCCAGCAGCTTAGTGCAGGAGGGCGACGAGCAGTACTTC,CASSLVQEGDEQYF
14,many,TRBV20-1,TRBJ1-2,-,TGCAGTGCTAGACCATCCGGGGGACGGCGAGGCTACACCTTC,CSARPSGGRRGYTF